This T cell receptor (beta chain) came from a study of blood T cell repertoires in COVID-19. Original analysis: Amplification of reference gene primers provided the estimated nucleated cell counts. The assay was immunoSEQ multiplex PCR, and TCRdb's table has in-frame clones only and misses some. V and J calls and clone size are those listed in that table; D and trimming were worked out from the DNA. The sample records around 380,000 clones, 70% to 90% being singletons. J was trimmed by 15 bases and V by 3 bases; bases with no gene match: 11. CDR1 and CDR2 from the germline V gene are KGHSH and LQKENI. This CDR3 is 14 amino acids long.

V gene TRBV18 combines with J gene TRBJ1-4; 9 bases agree with TRBD1. The sample consisted of PBMCs or T cells enriched from blood (not recorded which). The TCR was taken from a man aged 25 to 40 who had recovered from COVID-19. CDR3 bases: TGTGCCAGCTCACCTGGAGACAGGGGGACCAGAATGTTTTTT. Its translation: CASSPGDRGTRMFF.